The rows below give T cell receptor beta chains drawn from one sample of a study of radiotherapy plus CTLA-4 blockade in lung cancer. The repertoire was sequenced with immunoSEQ multiplex PCR; TCRdb's copy has only in-frame clones and lacks some. The repertoire holds just over 60,000 clones, about 80% seen once, with about 4.4% in the top ten. This specimen was peripheral blood, taken from a patient treated with radiotherapy plus ipilimumab. The receptors here all came from a human donor with non-small cell lung cancer who had a complete response to radiotherapy plus ipilimumab. Both conserved end residues are part of each CDR3. Fields, in order: D gene, clone size, J gene, V gene, CDR3 DNA, CDR3 protein. The D gene is left open where the match is weak. Some rows mark clone size as missing; the rest say once, few, many or name a class of expanded clone.

>TRBD1|-|TRBJ1-1|TRBV10-3
TGTGCCATCAGGGGACAGGGGAACACTGAAGCTTTCTTT
CAIRGQGNTEAFF
>-|-|TRBJ2-7|TRBV7-9
TGTGCCAGCAGCACCCCACAGGGCTCCTACGAGCAGTACTTC
CASSTPQGSYEQYF
>TRBD2|-|TRBJ2-3|TRBV9
TGTGCCAGCAATCGGGGGGAAACCCTAGGGAATACGCAGTATTTT
CASNRGETLGNTQYF
>-|-|TRBJ1-1|TRBV6-5
TGTGCCAGCAGTTACGGGAGGGTTAGAACTGAAGCTTTCTTT
CASSYGRVRTEAFF
>-|few|TRBJ2-5|TRBV4-1
TGCGCCAGCAGCCAGATGACAGAACAAGAGACCCAGTACTTC
CASSQMTEQETQYF
>-|-|TRBJ1-3|TRBV6-1
TGTGCCAGCAACCCGGAATTCTCTGGAAACACCATATATTTT
CASNPEFSGNTIYF
>-|few|TRBJ2-1|TRBV18
TGTGCCAGCTCACCACCGAGCGGGTTCGGTCGATTCGATGAGCAGTTCTTC
CASSPPSGFGRFDEQFF
>-|-|TRBJ2-7|TRBV6-6
TGTGCCAGCAGTTTGGAAGGTGTTCAGTACTTC
CASSLEGVQYF
>-|-|TRBJ1-4|TRBV19
TGTGCCAGTAGTTATGGGAACCTCCCGATAAAGGAAAAACTGTTTTTT
CASSYGNLPIKEKLFF
>-|-|TRBJ2-5|TRBV5-1
TGCGCCAGCAGCTTTAATCGCAGGGGCGAGACCCAGTACTTC
CASSFNRRGETQYF
>-|-|TRBJ1-1|TRBV7-6
TGTGCCAGCAGCCCAAACCCTGGAGGGAGCACTGAAGCTTTCTTT
CASSPNPGGSTEAFF
>-|-|TRBJ2-1|TRBV11-2
TGTGCCAGCAGCCCAGGGACCTTCGGTGAGCAGTTCTTC
CASSPGTFGEQFF
>-|-|TRBJ1-2|TRBV5-1
TGCGCCAGCAGCCCCGAGGGGGTTGGCTACACCTTC
CASSPEGVGYTF
>-|-|TRBJ1-2|TRBV10-1
TGCGCCAGCAGCGTTAGTCCTAACTATGGCTACACCTTC
CASSVSPNYGYTF
>TRBD1|-|TRBJ1-2|TRBV5-6
TGTGCCAGCAGCTTCTTGGGACAGGGGGTCGATGGCTACACCTTC
CASSFLGQGVDGYTF
>-|-|TRBJ1-5|TRBV6-6
TGTGCCAGCAGTTACTATCCGGATAGCAATCAGCCCCAGCATTTT
CASSYYPDSNQPQHF
>TRBD1|-|TRBJ1-5|TRBV9
TGTGCCAGCAGCGTTTCCGGGACAGGGGTAAATCAGCCCCAGCATTTT
CASSVSGTGVNQPQHF
>TRBD1|once|TRBJ1-2|TRBV30
TGTGCCTGGAGTGGAGAGACAGGGCACTATGGCTACACCTTC
CAWSGETGHYGYTF
>TRBD1|-|TRBJ1-2|TRBV27
TGTGCCAGCAGTTTGGCACCCCCCCGGGACAGGGGTAACTATGGCTACACCTTC
CASSLAPPRDRGNYGYTF
>-|-|TRBJ1-1|TRBV12-5
TGTGCTAGTGGTTTGGTACAAGGGCGGTCTGAAGCTTTCTTT
CASGLVQGRSEAFF
>-|-|TRBJ1-1|TRBV5-1
TGCGCCAGCAGCTATGGACAAAACATTGGTGAAGCTTTCTTT
CASSYGQNIGEAFF
>-|few|TRBJ2-2|TRBV9
TGTGCCAGCAGCGTAATGGGACCCGGGGAGCTGTTTTTT
CASSVMGPGELFF
>-|-|TRBJ2-2|TRBV30
TGTGCCTGGCTTACCAGGGCAAGGGACACCGGGGAGCTGTTTTTT
CAWLTRARDTGELFF
>-|-|TRBJ2-6|TRBV6-1
TGTGCCAGCAGTGAAGGAGGCGGTGTGGCCAACGTCCTGACTTTC
CASSEGGGVANVLTF
>TRBD1|-|TRBJ2-2|TRBV2
TGTGCCAGCAGTCTCGGACAGGCCGGGGAGCTGTTTTTT
CASSLGQAGELFF
>-|-|TRBJ2-1|TRBV11-3
TGTGCCAGCTGCTTAAGGTCGGGAGAGCAGTTCTTC
CASCLRSGEQFF
>-|-|TRBJ2-1|TRBV27
TGTGCCAGCAGTTTACTCGGTTACAATGAGCAGTTCTTC
CASSLLGYNEQFF
>TRBD1|few|TRBJ1-2|TRBV18
TGTGCCAGCTCACCAATAACAGGGGTCTACACCTTC
CASSPITGVYTF
>-|-|TRBJ2-1|TRBV4-3
TGCGCCAGCAGCCAAGAAGGGCACCGGTGGAGTGAGCAGTTCTTC
CASSQEGHRWSEQFF
>TRBD1|-|TRBJ2-1|TRBV30
TGTGCCTGGAGTCTCAGGGGGCGAGTCTTTACAGTCAATGAGCAGTTCTTC
CAWSLRGRVFTVNEQFF
>-|-|TRBJ2-6|TRBV19
TGTGCCAGTAGTACAGGTTTCTCTGGGGCCAACGTCCTGACTTTC
CASSTGFSGANVLTF
>-|once|TRBJ1-1|TRBV6-5
TGTGCCAGCAGTTACTTTGGTTTAAGGGGTACTGAAGCTTTCTTT
CASSYFGLRGTEAFF
>-|-|TRBJ2-7|TRBV6-1
TGTGCCAGCAGGAGGGATACGTACGAGCAGTACTTC
CASRRDTYEQYF
>TRBD2|-|TRBJ2-2|TRBV27
TGTGCCAGCAGTTCTAGCGGGACCATTACCGGGGAGCTGTTTTTT
CASSSSGTITGELFF
>TRBD2|-|TRBJ2-1|TRBV4-3
TGCGCCAGCAGCCAAGACCTAGCGGGATTCTCCTACAATGAGCAGTTCTTC
CASSQDLAGFSYNEQFF
>-|-|TRBJ2-1|TRBV6-5
TGTGCCAGCCGGGTCTGCTACAATGAGCAGTTCTTC
CASRVCYNEQFF
>-|few|TRBJ2-7|TRBV29-1
TGCAGCGTTGATTTGCCCGGAGGGGCCCTCTCCTACGAGCAGTACTTC
CSVDLPGGALSYEQYF
>-|-|TRBJ1-5|TRBV7-8
TGTGCCAGCAGCTTCGTGGGACCGACCAATCAGCCCCAGCATTTT
CASSFVGPTNQPQHF
>TRBD1|-|TRBJ2-3|TRBV6-1
TGTGCCACTCAGGTGGACAGGGCGACAGATACGCAGTATTTT
CATQVDRATDTQYF
>TRBD1|-|TRBJ1-4|TRBV5-6
TGTGCCAGCAGCGTTCCCGGGACAGGGTCGGAGGAAAAACTGTTTTTT
CASSVPGTGSEEKLFF
>-|few|TRBJ1-2|TRBV6-6
TGTGCCAGCAGTCCGGACACGGGGCTATATGGCTACACCTTC
CASSPDTGLYGYTF
>-|-|TRBJ2-1|TRBV7-2
TGTGCCAGCAGCTTTAGTAGCGACACTGAGCAGTTCTTC
CASSFSSDTEQFF
>-|once|TRBJ1-2|TRBV29-1
TGCAGCGTCATCGATGACAGTAAAGGGGGCTACACCTTC
CSVIDDSKGGYTF
>-|once|TRBJ1-2|TRBV11-2
TGTGCCAGCAGCTTTGGGACGGACCCTAACTATGGCTACACCTTC
CASSFGTDPNYGYTF
>-|-|TRBJ1-6|TRBV25-1
TGTGCCAGCAGTGATGACAGGAGATATAATTCACCCCTCCACTTT
CASSDDRRYNSPLHF
>-|few|TRBJ1-1|TRBV30
TGTGCCTGGAGTGTTGAGGGGAAAGGGACTGAAGCTTTCTTT
CAWSVEGKGTEAFF
>-|few|TRBJ2-5|TRBV7-2
TGTGCCAGCAGCTTAGAGATAGCGGCTCAAGAGACCCAGTACTTC
CASSLEIAAQETQYF
>-|-|TRBJ1-6|TRBV11-2
TGTGCCAGCAGCCCTCGGGGCTCCTATAATTCACCCCTCCACTTT
CASSPRGSYNSPLHF